These T cell receptor beta chains were read from a single sample in a study of regulatory T cells in long-lasting Graves disease. TCRdb passed the multiplex PCR reads through MiXCR, listing each CDR3 protein once. Of 440,000 or so distinct CDR3 sequences listed, about 15% are singletons. The same specimen was also included in a second study, on T cells in Graves' hyperthyroidism and ophthalmopathy.

The sample consisted of peripheral blood mononuclear cells (PBMCs), taken at new diagnosis, from a patient treated with antithyroid drugs. These receptors were obtained from a woman under 40 with Graves disease. CDR3s leave out the opening cysteine and the closing phenylalanine or tryptophan.

TRBJ2-7 11 TRBV4-2 ASSQAGGNEQY
TRBJ2-3 14 TRBV18 ASSPSLGSLGDTQY
TRBJ1-5 15 TRBV27 ASSTRRDRESGQPQH
TRBJ1-1 13 TRBV6-1 ASSRYPEGNTEAF
TRBJ2-5 11 TRBV6-2/TRBV6-3 ASSGPGSETQY
TRBJ2-7 12 TRBV2 ASRHRDSSYEQY
TRBJ2-5 15 TRBV3-1 ASSQGLGQGAQETQY
TRBJ2-7 13 TRBV7-8 ASRKGLTTLGEQY
TRBJ1-5 12 TRBV29-1 SGVTGEGNQPQH
TRBJ1-4 12 TRBV19 ARDRRVTNEKLF
TRBJ2-2 12 TRBV9 ASSGRVSTGELF
TRBJ2-1 14 TRBV3-1 ASSPLLALSYNEQF
TRBJ2-7 10 TRBV5-6 ASSQHNNEQY
TRBJ2-5 10 TRBV29-1 SVGGARETQY
TRBJ2-5 13 TRBV5-5 ASRKLAGAQETQY
TRBJ1-5 10 TRBV15 ATSRGNQPQH
TRBJ2-7 11 TRBV4-1 ASGYRTGNEQY
TRBJ2-3 12 TRBV12-3/TRBV12-4 AIRAGTTADTQY
TRBJ2-5 12 TRBV6-9 ASSYVQGQETQY
TRBJ2-5 14 TRBV5-6 ASSYGLAGGKETQY
TRBJ2-2 11 TRBV9 ASHSGGTGELF
TRBJ2-1 15 TRBV5-1 ASSFSIRTGGYNEQF
TRBJ1-5 10 TRBV20-1 SAKTPNQPQH
TRBJ2-2 16 TRBV27 ASSYLTGLAGDVGELF
TRBJ2-7 11 TRBV28 ASSLDHSYEQY
TRBJ1-1 13 TRBV3-1 ASSLEGGANTEAF
TRBJ1-5 14 TRBV20-1 SARDSQGVRNQPQH
TRBJ2-1 17 TRBV12-3/TRBV12-4 ASSVEGPAGITSYNEQF
TRBJ1-1 11 TRBV18 ASSPRQALEAF
TRBJ2-7 14 TRBV20-1 SAYEGLAGGKDEQY
TRBJ1-3 12 TRBV6-1 ASSRPSSGNTIY
TRBJ2-3 13 TRBV18 ASSRSGTSTDTQY